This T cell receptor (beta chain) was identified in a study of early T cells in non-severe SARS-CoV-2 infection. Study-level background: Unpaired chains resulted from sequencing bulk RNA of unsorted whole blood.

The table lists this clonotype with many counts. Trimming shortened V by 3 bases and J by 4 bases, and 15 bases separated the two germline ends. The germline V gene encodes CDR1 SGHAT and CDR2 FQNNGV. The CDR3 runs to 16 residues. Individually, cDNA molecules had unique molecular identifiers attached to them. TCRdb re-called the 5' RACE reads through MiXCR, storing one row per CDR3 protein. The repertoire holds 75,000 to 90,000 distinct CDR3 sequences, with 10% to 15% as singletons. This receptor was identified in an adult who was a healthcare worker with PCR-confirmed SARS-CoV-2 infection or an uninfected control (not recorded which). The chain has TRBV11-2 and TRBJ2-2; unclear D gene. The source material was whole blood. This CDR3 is CASSFVSIERTGELFF. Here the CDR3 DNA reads TGTGCCAGCAGCTTTGTGAGCATTGAGCGCACCGGGGAGCTGTTTTTT.